One sample yielded the 2 T cell receptor beta chains listed below, sequenced in a study of blood T cells in healthy people across ages (dated by TCRdb to the mid-2010s). Library construction relied on 5' RACE. The sample was run on an Illumina HiSeq 2500. A second roughly 7 to 11 cycle PCR used a sample-barcoded 5' primer and a J-beta primer mix. TCRdb reprocessing: public reads trimmed at Q25 with fastp, clones called with MiXCR, in-frame beta chains kept. Rows matching on CDR3 protein sequence are summarized as one entry with the most common DNA and genes. The sample table contains some 1.7 million distinct CDR3 sequences; only one count was recorded for roughly 27% of them. The ten top clones hold about 7.7% of the sample. The sample was blood. These receptors were taken from a woman aged 30 to 39 in good health.

This clonotype came up a few times. The rearrangement links TRBV12-3 or TRBV12-4 to TRBJ1-2, with D possibly being TRBD1 (5 bases). This CDR3 has 12 amino acids. Deletions cut 3 bases from V and 6 bases from J, with 8 bases between. CDR3 bases: TGTGCCAGCAGTTTCGCAGGGAATGGCTACACCTTC. It is translated as CASSFAGNGYTF.

This clonotype was counted between two and nine times. The chain carries TRBV5-1 and TRBJ2-1; 9 nucleotides match TRBD2. V lost 1 base to trimming and J lost 8 bases; unmatched junction nucleotides: 10. The CDR3 consists of 16 residues. CDR1 is SGHRS, CDR2 YFSETQ, per germline. The CDR3 nucleotides read TGCGCCAGCAGCTTGACTAGCGGGCAAACAAGAGATGAGCAGTTCTTC. As protein: CASSLTSGQTRDEQFF.